These 6 T cell receptor beta chains were sequenced from one sample in a study of T cell responses to AZD1222 COVID-19 vaccine. Measured with immunoSEQ multiplex PCR; TCRdb has only the in-frame clones, and not every one. The sample shows 120,000 or so clones, 65% to 85% of them seen only once. This specimen consisted of peripheral blood, obtained on day 0 of AZD1222 vaccination. The receptors were sampled from an adult in good health.

The chain couples TRBV6-2 or TRBV6-3 to TRBJ1-2, with 9 bases identical to TRBD1. CDR1 and CDR2 from the germline V gene are MNHEY and SVGEGT. The CDR3 spans 20 residues. V trimming: 5 bases; J trimming: 4 bases; junction bases outside the gene matches: 23. The CDR3 region has the DNA TGTGCCAGCAGTCCGCTGACATCGGCGCTGAACAGGGGGCGCCCCTATGGCTACACCTTC. This translates into CASSPLTSALNRGRPYGYTF.

The chain has TRBV28 and TRBJ1-5; D is undetermined. The CDR3 is made up of 15 amino acids. CDR1 and CDR2 from the germline V gene are MDHEN and SYDVKM. Between the trimmed V and J ends, which lost 6 bases and 0 bases, there was a span of 12 bases. This CDR3 is CASRESLYSNQPQHF. CDR3 DNA sequence: TGTGCCAGCAGGGAATCCCTATATAGCAATCAGCCCCAGCATTTT.

The chain carries TRBV7-9 and TRBJ1-1, with D perhaps TRBD1 (6 bases). Germline V gives CDR1 SEHNR, CDR2 FQNEAQ (reference sequence). The ends were cut back, 0 bases at V and 3 bases at J, with 8 bases in the middle. The CDR3 consists of 14 residues. For the CDR3, the DNA is TGTGCCAGCAGCTTAGCGGGGGGGCACACTGAAGCTTTCTTT. Translating it yields CASSLAGGHTEAFF.

The V call is TRBV6-2 or TRBV6-3, the J call TRBJ2-2, with no clear D. V was trimmed by 0 bases and J by 1 base, leaving 6 bases between them. The CDR3 has 15 amino acids. The V gene's germline CDR1 is MNHEY and CDR2 SVGEGT. CDR3: CASSYSLQNTGELFF. The CDR3 DNA sequence: TGTGCCAGCAGTTACTCGCTCCAGAACACCGGGGAGCTGTTTTTT.

This clone occurred many times. The chain has TRBV7-9 and TRBJ1-2; D is unresolved. Germline V CDR1 and CDR2: SEHNR, FQNEAQ (reference sequence). This CDR3 is built from 13 residues. V was pared by 5 bases and J by 8 bases, with 15 bases between. CDR3 in DNA: TGTGCCAGCAGCCTGCCATCTTGGGTAGGCTACACCTTC. As protein: CASSLPSWVGYTF. Full variable domain (missing parts from reference TRBV7-9 and TRBJ1-2): DTGVSQNPRHKITKRGQNVTFRCDPISEHNRLYWYRQTLGQGPEFLTYFQNEAQLEKSRLLSDRFSAERPKGSFSTLEIQRTEQGDSAMYLCASSLPSWVGYTFGSGTRLTVV.

The rearrangement links TRBV3-1 (or the pseudogene TRBV3-2) to TRBJ2-7; a possible D gene is TRBD1 (5 bases). The CDR3 extends over 13 amino acids. Germline CDR1 is LGHDT and CDR2 is YNNKEL (reference sequence). V lost 1 base and J 4 bases, leaving 8 bases between the germline ends. The chain's CDR3 is CASSQGQPYEQYF. DNA for the CDR3: TGTGCCAGCAGCCAAGGACAGCCGTACGAGCAGTACTTC.